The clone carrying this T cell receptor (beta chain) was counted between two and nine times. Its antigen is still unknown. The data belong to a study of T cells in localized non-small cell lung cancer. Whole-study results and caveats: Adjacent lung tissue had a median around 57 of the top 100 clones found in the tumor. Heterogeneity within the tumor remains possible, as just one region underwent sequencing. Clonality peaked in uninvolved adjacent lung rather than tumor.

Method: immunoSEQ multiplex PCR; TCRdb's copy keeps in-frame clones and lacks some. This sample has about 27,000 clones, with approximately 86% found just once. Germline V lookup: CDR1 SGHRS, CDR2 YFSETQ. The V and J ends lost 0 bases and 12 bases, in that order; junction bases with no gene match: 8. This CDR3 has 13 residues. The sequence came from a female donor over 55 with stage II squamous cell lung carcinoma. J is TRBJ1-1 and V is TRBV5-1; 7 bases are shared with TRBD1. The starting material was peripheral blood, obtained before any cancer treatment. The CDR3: CASSLEGQQETFF. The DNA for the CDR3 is TGCGCCAGCAGCTTGGAGGGACAGCAGGAAACTTTCTTT. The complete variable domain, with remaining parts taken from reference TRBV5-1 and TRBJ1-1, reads KAGVTQTPRYLIKTRGQQVTLSCSPISGHRSVSWYQQTPGQGLQFLFEYFSETQRNKGNFPGRFSGRQFSNSRSEMNVSTLELGDSALYLCASSLEGQQETFFGQGTRLTVV.